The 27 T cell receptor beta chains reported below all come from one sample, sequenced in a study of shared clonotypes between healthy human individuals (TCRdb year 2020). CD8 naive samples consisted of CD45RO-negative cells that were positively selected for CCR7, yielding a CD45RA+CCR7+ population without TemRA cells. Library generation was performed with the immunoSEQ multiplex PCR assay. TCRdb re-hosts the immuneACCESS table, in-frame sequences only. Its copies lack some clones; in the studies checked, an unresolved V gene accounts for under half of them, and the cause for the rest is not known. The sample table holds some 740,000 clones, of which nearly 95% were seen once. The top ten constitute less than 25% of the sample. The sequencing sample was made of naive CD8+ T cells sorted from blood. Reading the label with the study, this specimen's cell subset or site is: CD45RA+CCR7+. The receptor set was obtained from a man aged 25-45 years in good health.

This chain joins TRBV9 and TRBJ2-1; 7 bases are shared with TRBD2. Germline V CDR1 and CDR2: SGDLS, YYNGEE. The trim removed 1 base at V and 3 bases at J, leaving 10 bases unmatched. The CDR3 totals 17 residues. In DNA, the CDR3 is TGTGCCAGCAGCGTATCTCGCCTAGCGGAGGTCTACAATGAGCAGTTCTTC. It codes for CASSVSRLAEVYNEQFF.

CDR3 nucleotides: TGTGCCAGCAGTTACTCCGGGACAGGTTTAGGAAATCAGCCCCAGCATTTT. The encoded protein is CASSYSGTGLGNQPQHF. V usage is TRBV2 and J usage is TRBJ1-5; 8 bases fit TRBD1. The germline V gene has CDR1 SNHLY and CDR2 FYNNEI. Trimming took 5 bases from V and 4 from J; bases not matched to a gene: 13. This CDR3 has 17 residues.

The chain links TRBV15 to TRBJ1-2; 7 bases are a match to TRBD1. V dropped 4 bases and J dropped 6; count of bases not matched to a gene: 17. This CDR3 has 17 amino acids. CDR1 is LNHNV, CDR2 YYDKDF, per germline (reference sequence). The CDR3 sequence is CATSTSGGTVFSDGYTF. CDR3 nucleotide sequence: TGTGCCACCAGCACATCAGGGGGGACAGTCTTCTCTGATGGCTACACCTTC.

The CDR3 region has the DNA TGTGCCAGCAGCTTGGGATACCGCACAGATACGCAGTATTTT. Amino acids: CASSLGYRTDTQYF. The V call is TRBV7-2, the J call TRBJ2-3, with unresolved D. Trimming cost V 3 bases and J 1 base, with 8 bases left between them. The CDR3 covers 14 residues. Germline V gives CDR1 SGHTA, CDR2 FQGNSA.

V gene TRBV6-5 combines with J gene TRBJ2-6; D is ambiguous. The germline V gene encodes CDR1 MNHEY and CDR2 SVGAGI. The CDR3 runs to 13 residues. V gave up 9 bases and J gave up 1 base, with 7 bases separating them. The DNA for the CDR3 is TGTGCCAGTAAGAGTTCTGGGGCCAACGTCCTGACTTTC. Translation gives CASKSSGANVLTF.

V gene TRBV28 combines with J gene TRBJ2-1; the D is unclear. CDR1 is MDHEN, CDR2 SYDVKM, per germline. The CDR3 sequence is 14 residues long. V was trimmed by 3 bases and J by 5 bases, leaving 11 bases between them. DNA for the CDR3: TGTGCCAGCAGTTTGGATGGCGCCAACAATGAGCAGTTCTTC. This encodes CASSLDGANNEQFF.

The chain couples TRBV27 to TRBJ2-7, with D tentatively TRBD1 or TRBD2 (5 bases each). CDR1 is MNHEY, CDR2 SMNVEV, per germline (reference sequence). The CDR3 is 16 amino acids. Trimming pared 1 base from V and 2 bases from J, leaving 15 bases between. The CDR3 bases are TGTGCCAGCAGTTTATTAGGGGACGCGGGTACCTACGAGCAGTACTTC. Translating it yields CASSLLGDAGTYEQYF.

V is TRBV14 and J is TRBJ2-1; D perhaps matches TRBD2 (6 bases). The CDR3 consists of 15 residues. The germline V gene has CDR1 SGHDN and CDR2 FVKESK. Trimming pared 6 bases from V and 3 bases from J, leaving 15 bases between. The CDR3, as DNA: TGTGCCAGCAGTCCTTTAGCGGATGACTACAATGAGCAGTTCTTC. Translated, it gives CASSPLADDYNEQFF.

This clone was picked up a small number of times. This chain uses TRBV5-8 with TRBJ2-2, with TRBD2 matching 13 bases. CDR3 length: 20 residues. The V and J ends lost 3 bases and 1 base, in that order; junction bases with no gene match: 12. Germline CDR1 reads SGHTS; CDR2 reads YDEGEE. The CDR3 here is CASSSKLLLAGGENTGELFF. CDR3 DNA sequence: TGTGCCAGCAGCTCCAAACTACTACTAGCGGGAGGGGAGAACACCGGGGAGCTGTTTTTT. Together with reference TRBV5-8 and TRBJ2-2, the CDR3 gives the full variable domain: EAGVTQSPTHLIKTRGQQATLRCSPISGHTSVYWYQQALGLGLQFLLWYDEGEERNRGNFPPRFSGRQFPNYSSELNVNALELEDSALYLCASSSKLLLAGGENTGELFFGEGSRLTVL.

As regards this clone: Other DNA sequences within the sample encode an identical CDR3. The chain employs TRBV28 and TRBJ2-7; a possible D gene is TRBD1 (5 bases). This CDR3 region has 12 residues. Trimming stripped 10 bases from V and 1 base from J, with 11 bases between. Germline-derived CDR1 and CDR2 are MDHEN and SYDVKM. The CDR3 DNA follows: TGTGCCACCAGGGCGATATCCTACGAGCAGTACTTC. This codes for CATRAISYEQYF.

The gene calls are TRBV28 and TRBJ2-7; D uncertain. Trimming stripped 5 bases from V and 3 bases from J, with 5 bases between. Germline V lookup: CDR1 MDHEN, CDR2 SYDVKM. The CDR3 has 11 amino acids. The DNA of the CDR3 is TGTGCCAGCAGTAGATTCTACGAGCAGTACTTC. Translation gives CASSRFYEQYF.

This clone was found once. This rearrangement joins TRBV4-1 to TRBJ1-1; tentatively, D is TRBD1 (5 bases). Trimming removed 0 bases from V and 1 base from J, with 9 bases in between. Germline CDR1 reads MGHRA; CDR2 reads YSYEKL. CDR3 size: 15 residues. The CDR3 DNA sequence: TGCGCCAGCAGCCAAGAGGGGGGAGGGAACACTGAAGCTTTCTTT. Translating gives CASSQEGGGNTEAFF.

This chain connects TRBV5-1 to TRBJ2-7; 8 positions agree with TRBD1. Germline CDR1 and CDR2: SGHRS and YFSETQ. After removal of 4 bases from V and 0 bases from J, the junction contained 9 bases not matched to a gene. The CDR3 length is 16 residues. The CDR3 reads CASSVGQGDYSYEQYF. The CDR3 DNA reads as TGCGCCAGCAGCGTTGGACAGGGTGATTACTCCTACGAGCAGTACTTC.

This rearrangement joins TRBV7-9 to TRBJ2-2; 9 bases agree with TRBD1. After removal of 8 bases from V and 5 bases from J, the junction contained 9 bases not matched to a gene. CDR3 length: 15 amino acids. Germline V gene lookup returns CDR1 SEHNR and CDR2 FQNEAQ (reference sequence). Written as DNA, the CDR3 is TGTGCCAGCGGGGACAGGGAGAGTCCAACCGGGGAGCTGTTTTTT. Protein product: CASGDRESPTGELFF.

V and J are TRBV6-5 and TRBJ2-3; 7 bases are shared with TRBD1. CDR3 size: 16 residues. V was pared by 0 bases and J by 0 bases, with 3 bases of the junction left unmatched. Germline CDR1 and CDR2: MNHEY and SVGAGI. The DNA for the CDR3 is TGTGCCAGCAGTTACTCGGGACAGACTAGCACAGATACGCAGTATTTT. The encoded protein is CASSYSGQTSTDTQYF.

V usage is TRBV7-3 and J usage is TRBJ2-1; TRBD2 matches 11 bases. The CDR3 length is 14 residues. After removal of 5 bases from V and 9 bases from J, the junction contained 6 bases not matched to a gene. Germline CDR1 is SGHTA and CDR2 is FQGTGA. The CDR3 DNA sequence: TGTGCCAGCAGCGAACGTCTAGCGGGAGGTGAGCAGTTCTTC. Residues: CASSERLAGGEQFF.

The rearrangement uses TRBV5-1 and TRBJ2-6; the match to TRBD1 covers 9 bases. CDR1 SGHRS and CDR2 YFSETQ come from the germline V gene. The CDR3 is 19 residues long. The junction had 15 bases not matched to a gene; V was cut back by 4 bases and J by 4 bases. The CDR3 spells CASSVIEGQGMTGANVLTF. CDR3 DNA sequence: TGCGCCAGCAGCGTAATCGAAGGACAGGGGATGACCGGGGCCAACGTCCTGACTTTC. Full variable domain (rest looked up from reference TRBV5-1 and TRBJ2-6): KAGVTQTPRYLIKTRGQQVTLSCSPISGHRSVSWYQQTPGQGLQFLFEYFSETQRNKGNFPGRFSGRQFSNSRSEMNVSTLELGDSALYLCASSVIEGQGMTGANVLTFGAGSRLTVL.

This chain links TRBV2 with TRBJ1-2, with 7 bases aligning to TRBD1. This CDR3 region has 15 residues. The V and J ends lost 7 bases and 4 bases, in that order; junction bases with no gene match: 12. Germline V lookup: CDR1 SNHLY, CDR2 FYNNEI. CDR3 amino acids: CASITTRQGIYGYTF. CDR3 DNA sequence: TGTGCCAGCATCACGACACGACAGGGTATCTATGGCTACACCTTC.

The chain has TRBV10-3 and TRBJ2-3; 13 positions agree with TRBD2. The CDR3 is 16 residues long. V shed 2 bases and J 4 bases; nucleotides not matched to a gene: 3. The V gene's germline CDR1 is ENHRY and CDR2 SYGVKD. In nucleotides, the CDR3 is TGTGCCATCAGTGAGCCGACTAGCGGGAGGCCAGATACGCAGTATTTT. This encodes CAISEPTSGRPDTQYF.

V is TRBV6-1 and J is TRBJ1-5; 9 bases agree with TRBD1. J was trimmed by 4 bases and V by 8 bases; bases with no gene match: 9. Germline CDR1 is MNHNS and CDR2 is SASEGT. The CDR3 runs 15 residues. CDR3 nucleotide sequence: TGTGCCAGCGGTCCGACAGGGGGGACGAATCAGCCCCAGCATTTT. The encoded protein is CASGPTGGTNQPQHF.

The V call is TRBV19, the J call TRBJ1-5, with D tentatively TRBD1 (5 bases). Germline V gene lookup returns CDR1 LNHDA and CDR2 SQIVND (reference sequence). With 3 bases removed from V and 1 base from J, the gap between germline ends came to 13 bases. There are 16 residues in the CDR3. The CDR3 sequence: CASSMGPPGSNQPQHF. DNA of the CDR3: TGTGCCAGTAGTATGGGACCTCCGGGGAGCAATCAGCCCCAGCATTTT.

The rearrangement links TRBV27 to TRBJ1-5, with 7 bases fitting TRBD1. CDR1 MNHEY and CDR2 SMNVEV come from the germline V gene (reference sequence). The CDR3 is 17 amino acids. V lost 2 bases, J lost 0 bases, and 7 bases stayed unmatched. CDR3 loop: CASSLRWDSYSNQPQHF. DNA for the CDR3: TGTGCCAGCAGTTTACGATGGGACAGCTATAGCAATCAGCCCCAGCATTTT.

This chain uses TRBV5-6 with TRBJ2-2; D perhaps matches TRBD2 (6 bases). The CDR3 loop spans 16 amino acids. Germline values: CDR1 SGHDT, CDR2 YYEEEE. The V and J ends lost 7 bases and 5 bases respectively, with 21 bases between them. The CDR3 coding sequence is TGTGCCAGCGGCAAAGGAGGGCAAATAATTACCGGGGAGCTGTTTTTT. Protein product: CASGKGGQIITGELFF.

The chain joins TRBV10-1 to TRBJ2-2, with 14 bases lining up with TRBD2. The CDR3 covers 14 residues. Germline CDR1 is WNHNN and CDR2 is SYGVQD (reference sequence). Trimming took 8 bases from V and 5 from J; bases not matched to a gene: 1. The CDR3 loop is CASGLAGGTGELFF. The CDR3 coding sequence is TGCGCCAGCGGACTAGCGGGAGGTACCGGGGAGCTGTTTTTT.

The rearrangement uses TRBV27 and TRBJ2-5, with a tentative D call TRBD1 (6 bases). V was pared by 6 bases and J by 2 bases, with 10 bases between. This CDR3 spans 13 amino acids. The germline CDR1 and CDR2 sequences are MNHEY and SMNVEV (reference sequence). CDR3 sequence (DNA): TGTGCCAGCAGGGACAGTGGACAAGAGACCCAGTACTTC. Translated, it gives CASRDSGQETQYF.

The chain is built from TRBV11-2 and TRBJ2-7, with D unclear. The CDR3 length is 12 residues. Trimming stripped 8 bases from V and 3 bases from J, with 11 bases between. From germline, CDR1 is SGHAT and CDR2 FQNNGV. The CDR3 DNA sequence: TGTGCCAGCGCTTGGGGTTTCTACGAGCAGTACTTC. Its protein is CASAWGFYEQYF.

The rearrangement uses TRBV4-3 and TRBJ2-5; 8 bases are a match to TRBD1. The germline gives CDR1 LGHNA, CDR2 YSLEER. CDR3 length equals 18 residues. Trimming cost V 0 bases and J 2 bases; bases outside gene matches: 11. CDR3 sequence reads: CASSQDLPGTGEQETQYF. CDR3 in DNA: TGCGCCAGCAGCCAAGACCTCCCCGGGACAGGTGAACAAGAGACCCAGTACTTC.